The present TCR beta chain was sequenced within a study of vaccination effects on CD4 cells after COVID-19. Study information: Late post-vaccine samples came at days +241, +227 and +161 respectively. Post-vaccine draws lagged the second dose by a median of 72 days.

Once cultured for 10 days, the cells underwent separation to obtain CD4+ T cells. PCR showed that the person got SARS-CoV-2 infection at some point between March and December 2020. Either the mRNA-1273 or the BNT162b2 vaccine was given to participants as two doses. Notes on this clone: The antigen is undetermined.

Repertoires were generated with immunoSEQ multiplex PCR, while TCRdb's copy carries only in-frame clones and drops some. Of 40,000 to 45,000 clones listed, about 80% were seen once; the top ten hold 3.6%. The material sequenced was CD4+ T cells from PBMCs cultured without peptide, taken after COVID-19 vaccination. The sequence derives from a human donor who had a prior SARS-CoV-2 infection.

The CDR3 DNA is TGTGCCAGCTCACCGGCAGGGGTTCAAGAGACCCAGTACTTC. Its translation is CASSPAGVQETQYF. This chain links TRBV18 with TRBJ2-5, with a possible D match to TRBD1 (6 bases). The CDR3 contains 14 residues. Trimming left V 3 bases short and J 2 bases short, with 10 bases between. Germline CDR1 is KGHSH and CDR2 is LQKENI.